The entry below gives a single T cell receptor (beta chain) sequence along with its context. Its antigen is as yet unknown. V was clipped by 4 bases and J by 7 bases, with 7 bases between them. CDR1 is DFQATT, CDR2 SNEGSKA, per germline (reference sequence). The CDR3 contains 10 residues. The data derive from a study of vaccination effects on CD4 cells after COVID-19. Study-wide context: Two convalescent donors provided samples 16 days and one week before vaccination. General study results and limits: Among infection- and vaccine-induced clones, marked clonal contraction occurred late after vaccination. Few convalescent patients were included, and no early post-infection timepoints were sampled.

Generated by immunoSEQ multiplex PCR, the TCRdb table keeps only in-frame clones and is missing some. The profile covers fewer than 30,000 clones, with about 80% appearing a single time and around 16% taken by the ten largest. Antigen-specific CD4+ T cells were first expanded with viral peptide pools by the ViraFEST assay and only then sequenced. Cells that had been cultured for 10 days were the source of isolated CD4+ T cells. By PCR, the person was confirmed to have had SARS-CoV-2 infection between March and December 2020. V usage is TRBV20-1 and J usage is TRBJ2-5; D is unresolved. The sequences come from CD4+ T cells from PBMCs cultured with HCoV-NL63 spike peptides, collected before COVID-19 vaccination. The receptor was derived from a human donor who had a prior SARS-CoV-2 infection. The CDR3 DNA follows: TGCAGTGCTACTAACGTGACCCAGTACTTC. It encodes CSATNVTQYF.